This T cell receptor (beta chain) was found in a study of blood T cell repertoires in COVID-19. Per the study methods: Estimated nucleated cell counts came from reference gene primer amplification. This table comes from immunoSEQ multiplex PCR, and its TCRdb copy is limited to in-frame clones, with some not included. V, J and clone size are those of that table, while D and trimming were read from the DNA. The sample holds 120,000 to 150,000 clones, around 90% seen once. Everyone who took part was roughly 18 to 89 years old, and they came from about 25 US areas. V shed 4 bases and J 5 bases; nucleotides not matched to a gene: 12. The CDR3 sequence is 16 residues long. The germline V gene has CDR1 SGDLS and CDR2 YYNGEE.

The chain carries TRBV9 and TRBJ2-1, with 7 bases that match TRBD2. Specimen: PBMCs or T cells enriched from blood (not recorded which). The sequence was collected from a woman in her thirties or forties who had been exposed to COVID-19. The CDR3 nucleotides are TGTGCCAGCAGCCCCAGGTGGGGGGGTGTGGACAATGAGCAGTTCTTC. Its protein product is CASSPRWGGVDNEQFF.